The 5 T cell receptor beta chains below were found in one sample sequenced in a study of T cells in localized non-small cell lung cancer (dated by TCRdb to 2020 to 2022). Library method: the immunoSEQ multiplex PCR assay. TCRdb holds this immuneACCESS table with in-frame rearrangements only. Some clones are missing; in checked studies, unresolved V genes explain under half, and the rest has no known cause. Within this sample are about 13,000 clones, with about 80% of them counted one time only. Jointly, the top ten make up around 30% of the sample. Sequenced material: peripheral blood, taken before any cancer treatment. The receptors were gathered from a male donor at least 60 years old with stage I squamous cell lung carcinoma.

The rearrangement joins TRBV4-1 to TRBJ2-1; 8 nucleotides agree with TRBD2. The CDR3 has 17 residues. The germline gives CDR1 MGHRA, CDR2 YSYEKL. The ends lost 1 base at V and 7 bases at J; junction bases unmatched: 12. The CDR3 DNA sequence: TGCGCCAGCAGCCAAGGGCTACAAGCGGGAGTAGTAAATGAGCAGTTCTTC. Amino acids: CASSQGLQAGVVNEQFF.

V and J are TRBV6-1 and TRBJ1-1, with a weak D call TRBD1 (5 bases). The V gene lost 5 bases and the J gene lost 6 bases, with 10 bases spanning the gap. This CDR3 is 12 amino acids long. Germline V gives CDR1 MNHNS, CDR2 SASEGT. CDR3 DNA sequence: TGTGCCAGCAGTCGGGTGGGACCTGAAGCTTTCTTT. Amino acid sequence: CASSRVGPEAFF.

The chain uses TRBV6-1 and TRBJ2-3; possibly TRBD1 or TRBD2 for D (5 bases each). Germline CDR1 MNHNS, CDR2 SASEGT. CDR3 length: 15 residues. Trimming shortened V by 4 bases and J by 3 bases, and 14 bases separated the two germline ends. The CDR3 here is CASSVARGVTDTQYF. CDR3 nucleotides: TGTGCCAGCAGTGTCGCCCGGGGCGTGACAGATACGCAGTATTTT.

The V call is TRBV6-6, the J call TRBJ1-2; D call uncertain. V gave up 0 bases and J gave up 6 bases, with 8 bases separating them. CDR1 MNHNY and CDR2 SVGAGI come from the germline V gene (reference sequence). The CDR3 is 13 residues long. As DNA, the CDR3 is TGTGCCAGCAGTTACTCAGTCAACGATGGCTACACCTTC. Amino acids: CASSYSVNDGYTF.

The CDR3 DNA reads TGCGCCAGCAGCTTGGAACTAGCGGGAGTGGATGAGCAGTTCTTC. Translated: CASSLELAGVDEQFF. The genes are TRBV5-1 and TRBJ2-1, with TRBD2 matching over 11 bases. Germline CDR1 SGHRS, CDR2 YFSETQ. The CDR3 is made up of 15 amino acids. J gave up 8 bases and V 0 bases, and 4 bases lay outside the gene matches.